This T cell receptor (beta chain) was recorded in a study of tissue T cells after allogeneic stem cell transplantation. The table lists this clone with a few counts. Genes and germline come from the mouse. Time point reported: mouse harvest day 14 after allogeneic transplant. Each mouse received 10^7 T-cell-depleted marrow cells plus 10^6 splenic CD5+ T cells by tail vein. Sequencing of TCRbeta CDR3 at survey depth gave sequences and template counts. Only in-frame clones appear in the TCRdb table, and some are missing; sequencing was by immunoSEQ multiplex PCR. This sample has several hundred clones, with 45% to 55% found just once. The material sequenced was liver tissue. This clonotype was sampled from a female BALB/c mouse given C57BL/6 T cells with graft-versus-host disease after an allogeneic hematopoietic cell transplant.

Here the CDR3 reads CASGTGNEQYF. The covered CDR3 bases are TGTGCTAGCGGGACAGGGAACGAACAGTAC. The rearrangement uses TRBV29 and TRBJ2-7; 9 bases fit TRBD1. The read falls 1 residue short of the CDR3 end, and the missing part is taken from the germline J gene. The ends lost 8 bases at V and 7 bases at J; junction bases unmatched: 3. The CDR3 has 11 amino acids. Germline CDR1 is MSHET and CDR2 is SYDVDS.